This TCR beta chain was captured by sequencing in a study of beta chain features in type 1 diabetes. The V gene lost 10 bases and the J gene lost 4 bases, with 12 bases spanning the gap. CDR3 length: 12 amino acids. The germline V gene encodes CDR1 MDHEN and CDR2 SYDVKM. The study reverse transcribed the entire isolated RNA, so it sequenced expressed TCRB transcripts. Several million reads on average were seen across naive, central memory and regulatory T cell samples. The data were produced by immunoSEQ multiplex PCR, yet TCRdb's version contains in-frame clones alone and is incomplete. This table has fewer than 400,000 clones, 6.5% to 10% appearing once.

This receptor was identified in a young woman in good health. Sequences were obtained from central memory CD4+ T cells from blood. The V call is TRBV28, the J call TRBJ2-3; no reliable D call. In DNA form, the CDR3 reads TGTGCCATCGCATCGTCCCCAGATACGCAGTATTTT. Protein sequence: CAIASSPDTQYF.